Following are 23 T cell receptor beta chains from one sample sequenced in a study of monozygotic twins with inflammatory bowel disease. TCRdb derives one entry per CDR3 protein from the 5' RACE reads, leaving out DNA. The sample's table shows about 380,000 distinct CDR3 sequences. Specimen: blood. The receptors were gathered from a human donor with ulcerative colitis or Crohn's disease, or a healthy co-twin of an affected twin (not recorded which).

This rearrangement joins TRBV19 to TRBJ1-5. Germline V gene sequence: CDR1 LNHDA, CDR2 SQIVND (reference sequence). The CDR3 runs 16 residues. CDR3 amino acids: CASNKDGVWSNQPQHF.

The chain employs TRBV15 and TRBJ1-6; the TCRdb call, TRBD1, lacks DNA for checking. Germline CDR1 reads LNHNV; CDR2 reads YYDKDF (reference sequence). CDR3 length: 15 amino acids. The CDR3 here is CATSRDDRDISPLHF.

The rearrangement links TRBV6-5 to TRBJ2-1; lacking DNA, the TRBD2 call made by TCRdb goes unchecked. From germline, CDR1 is MNHEY and CDR2 SVGAGI. The CDR3 has 19 amino acids. Here the CDR3 reads CASSYSGLAGGPSYNEQFF.

The chain couples TRBV27 to TRBJ2-3; no DNA is available, so the TRBD1 call from TCRdb remains unchecked. CDR1 is MNHEY, CDR2 SMNVEV, per germline (reference sequence). This CDR3 has 20 residues. CDR3 residues: CASTPSGTVPKLPHPYTQYF.

The chain joins TRBV18 to TRBJ2-1. Germline loops: CDR1 KGHSH, CDR2 LQKENI. The CDR3 runs to 15 residues. CDR3 in amino acids: CASSPLTPSYNEQFF.

V usage is TRBV7-2 and J usage is TRBJ2-7; checking the TCRdb D call of TRBD1 is not possible without DNA. The CDR3 has 16 amino acids. Germline CDR1 SGHTA, CDR2 FQGNSA. CDR3 sequence: CASSLDPGTPPYEQYF.

V gene TRBV11-2 combines with J gene TRBJ2-3; the D call of TRBD1 rests on TCRdb alone, since no DNA is present to check it. Germline CDR1 reads SGHAT; CDR2 reads FQNNGV. CDR3 length: 16 amino acids. The CDR3 loop is CASSLGQGPFTDTQYF.

The chain is built from TRBV30 and TRBJ1-2; TCRdb calls TRBD1, which cannot be checked without DNA. Germline CDR1 reads GTSNPN; CDR2 reads SVGIG (reference sequence). CDR3 length: 16 amino acids. This CDR3 reads CAWSVFLGGRPYGYTF.

V is TRBV7-2 and J is TRBJ2-1. CDR1 is SGHTA and CDR2 is FQGNSA in the germline V gene. This CDR3 contains 16 residues. CDR3 residues: CASSLVQDPSYNEQFF.

The chain has TRBV7-9 and TRBJ2-2; there is no DNA to check the TCRdb D call of TRBD2. Germline loops: CDR1 SEHNR, CDR2 FQNEAQ (reference sequence). The CDR3 spans 15 residues. The CDR3: CASSTGLAFTGELFF.

The rearrangement uses TRBV5-4 and TRBJ2-5; checking the TCRdb D call of TRBD1 is not possible without DNA. The CDR3 is made up of 15 amino acids. Germline CDR1 reads SGHNT; CDR2 reads YYREEE (reference sequence). CDR3 sequence reads: CASSSQGGVRETQYF.

V is TRBV18 and J is TRBJ2-7; TCRdb reports TRBD1, a call that lacks DNA to check it against. The CDR3 contains 17 residues. CDR1 KGHSH and CDR2 LQKENI come from the germline V gene. This CDR3 is CASSPLPAGVVSYEQYF.

This rearrangement joins TRBV6-1 to TRBJ2-7; TCRdb picks TRBD1, but there is no DNA to check that call. This CDR3 is built from 14 residues. The germline V gene has CDR1 MNHNS and CDR2 SASEGT. The CDR3 here is CASTTGGNPYEQYF.

The CDR3: CSVEGGSRSSYNEQFF. V is TRBV29-1 and J is TRBJ2-1. The CDR3 spans 16 residues. Germline V lookup: CDR1 SQVTM, CDR2 ANQGSEA.

The gene calls are TRBV3-1 and TRBJ2-5; TCRdb reports TRBD1, a call that lacks DNA to check it against. This CDR3 has 14 residues. Germline V lookup: CDR1 LGHDT, CDR2 YNNKEL (reference sequence). This CDR3 is CASSVGTGGETQYF.

The V and J genes are TRBV9 and TRBJ2-1; there is no DNA to check the TCRdb D call of TRBD1. CDR1 is SGDLS and CDR2 is YYNGEE in the germline V gene. The CDR3 spans 15 residues. CDR3 protein: CASSASGQLGNEQFF.

The chain carries TRBV19 and TRBJ2-2; the D gene TCRdb calls, TRBD1, cannot be checked with no DNA. CDR1 is LNHDA and CDR2 is SQIVND in the germline V gene (reference sequence). The CDR3 contains 16 residues. Here the CDR3 reads CASSSRQALNTGELFF.

This sequence joins TRBV6-2 or TRBV6-3 and TRBJ2-7; TCRdb's D call, TRBD2, is unchecked because there is no DNA. CDR1 is MNHEY, CDR2 SVGEGT, per germline. The CDR3 sequence is 12 residues long. The CDR3: CASSPQNYEQYF.

The chain joins TRBV27 to TRBJ1-6. The CDR3 totals 13 residues. CDR1 and CDR2 from the germline V gene are MNHEY and SMNVEV (reference sequence). CDR3 sequence reads: CASSSMGSSPLHF.

The gene calls are TRBV7-8 and TRBJ1-1; the TRBD1 assignment by TCRdb is unverifiable without DNA. From germline, CDR1 is SGHVS and CDR2 FQNEAQ. The CDR3 spans 15 residues. This chain's CDR3 is CASRTPLAANTEAFF.

The chain recombines TRBV5-1 with TRBJ2-5; TCRdb lists TRBD2, though no DNA is available to test this call. In germline, CDR1 is SGHRS, CDR2 YFSETQ. This CDR3 has 17 amino acids. The CDR3 reads CASSFGSGGGPGETQYF.

The rearrangement links TRBV7-7 to TRBJ2-1; the TCRdb D gene call, TRBD1, has no DNA to confirm it. The CDR3 contains 15 residues. Germline V gene data show CDR1 as SSHAT and CDR2 as FNYEAQ (reference sequence). CDR3 region: CASSLTRDREGEQFF.

The J gene is TRBJ2-7, the V gene TRBV6-2 or TRBV6-3; TCRdb selects TRBD1, and the lack of DNA leaves this call unchecked. The CDR3 has 14 amino acids. The germline CDR1 and CDR2 sequences are MNHEY and SVGEGT. CDR3 region: CASSYADTFYEQYF.